These T cell receptor beta chains were read from a single sample in a study of cytomegalovirus exposure and HLA in healthy donors. Generated by immunoSEQ multiplex PCR, the TCRdb table keeps only in-frame clones and is missing some. This table has under 100,000 clones, around 80% appearing once. The specimen was PBMCs. The receptors derive from a man aged 30 to 45 in good health and CMV-seronegative. Each CDR3 is given without its conserved first and last residue. Each record gives: D gene, J gene, V gene, CDR3 protein. A D gene is named only where the DNA matches it firmly.

d_gene: NA
j_gene: TRBJ2-1
v_gene: TRBV2
CDR3aa: ASDWTGNEQF

d_gene: TRBD2
j_gene: TRBJ2-1
v_gene: TRBV4-3
CDR3aa: ASSQDMRGGIEQF

d_gene: TRBD2
j_gene: TRBJ2-7
v_gene: TRBV7-6
CDR3aa: ASSLDKGLEHSHEQY

d_gene: NA
j_gene: TRBJ2-2
v_gene: TRBV5-1
CDR3aa: ASAALWGVAGELF

d_gene: TRBD2
j_gene: TRBJ2-3
v_gene: TRBV15
CDR3aa: ATSTGALAGAHADTQY

d_gene: TRBD1
j_gene: TRBJ2-7
v_gene: TRBV6-6
CDR3aa: ASRRGQGYEQY

d_gene: NA
j_gene: TRBJ2-1
v_gene: TRBV25-1
CDR3aa: ASSEYASGEQF

d_gene: TRBD2
j_gene: TRBJ2-1
v_gene: TRBV29-1
CDR3aa: SVRSGGGNEQF

d_gene: NA
j_gene: TRBJ2-5
v_gene: TRBV5-6
CDR3aa: ASSFPSGTQY

d_gene: TRBD2
j_gene: TRBJ2-2
v_gene: TRBV10-3
CDR3aa: AISDGGDTGELF

d_gene: NA
j_gene: TRBJ1-1
v_gene: TRBV11-3
CDR3aa: ASSLRQGTEAF

d_gene: TRBD1
j_gene: TRBJ2-1
v_gene: TRBV30
CDR3aa: AGTGAIFEQF

d_gene: NA
j_gene: TRBJ1-1
v_gene: TRBV29-1
CDR3aa: SVDEVIAF

d_gene: TRBD1
j_gene: TRBJ2-7
v_gene: TRBV2
CDR3aa: ASSEVRDRGEQY

d_gene: NA
j_gene: TRBJ2-6
v_gene: TRBV6-1
CDR3aa: ASGNSGANVLT

d_gene: TRBD2
j_gene: TRBJ2-5
v_gene: TRBV10-3
CDR3aa: AISASGTTSVQETQY

d_gene: NA
j_gene: TRBJ2-5
v_gene: TRBV29-1
CDR3aa: SVETELSRQQY

d_gene: NA
j_gene: TRBJ1-1
v_gene: TRBV30
CDR3aa: AWGSAGAF

d_gene: NA
j_gene: TRBJ2-7
v_gene: TRBV5-4
CDR3aa: ASSLDRRSSYEQY

d_gene: NA
j_gene: TRBJ1-2
v_gene: TRBV2
CDR3aa: ASGEEGSSGYT

d_gene: NA
j_gene: TRBJ2-1
v_gene: TRBV7-2
CDR3aa: ASSFEDGSEQF

d_gene: TRBD2
j_gene: TRBJ2-7
v_gene: TRBV28
CDR3aa: ASRVSGILYEQY

d_gene: NA
j_gene: TRBJ2-7
v_gene: TRBV11-2
CDR3aa: ASSLDPDRGRLGEQY

d_gene: NA
j_gene: TRBJ2-2
v_gene: TRBV6-5
CDR3aa: ASSYSRPAGAGELF

d_gene: NA
j_gene: TRBJ2-7
v_gene: TRBV7-8
CDR3aa: ASSLKTRDEQY

d_gene: NA
j_gene: NA
v_gene: TRBV11-2
CDR3aa: ASSPSDWPYEQY

d_gene: TRBD1
j_gene: TRBJ2-3
v_gene: TRBV30
CDR3aa: AWVTGELGDTQY

d_gene: TRBD1
j_gene: TRBJ2-1
v_gene: TRBV10-3
CDR3aa: AISEDRGNEQF

d_gene: TRBD1
j_gene: TRBJ2-4
v_gene: TRBV5-4
CDR3aa: ASSRTGATTPAKNIQY

d_gene: TRBD1
j_gene: TRBJ2-7
v_gene: TRBV6-5
CDR3aa: ASSYGTGGYEQY

d_gene: TRBD1
j_gene: TRBJ1-1
v_gene: TRBV9
CDR3aa: ASSPAGGNTEAF

d_gene: TRBD1
j_gene: TRBJ1-5
v_gene: TRBV7-8
CDR3aa: ASSLYSRDRGRGDQPQH

d_gene: NA
j_gene: TRBJ1-2
v_gene: TRBV9
CDR3aa: ASSKDAGIGYT

d_gene: NA
j_gene: TRBJ2-7
v_gene: TRBV4-2
CDR3aa: ASRDRGLSSYEQY

d_gene: NA
j_gene: TRBJ2-7
v_gene: TRBV30
CDR3aa: AWTRDLSSYEQY

d_gene: NA
j_gene: TRBJ2-2
v_gene: TRBV5-1
CDR3aa: ASSLDRVAGELF

d_gene: NA
j_gene: TRBJ1-6
v_gene: TRBV18
CDR3aa: ASSPPETAGSLH

d_gene: NA
j_gene: TRBJ1-1
v_gene: TRBV6-1
CDR3aa: ASSRTDRSTEAF

d_gene: NA
j_gene: TRBJ2-1
v_gene: TRBV6-4
CDR3aa: ASKPTGSYNEQF

d_gene: TRBD2
j_gene: TRBJ2-7
v_gene: TRBV7-2
CDR3aa: ASSLGPRGGEQY

d_gene: TRBD2
j_gene: TRBJ2-3
v_gene: TRBV27
CDR3aa: ASSFETSVSTDTQY

d_gene: NA
j_gene: TRBJ2-2
v_gene: TRBV6-1
CDR3aa: ASRAPQGFTGELF

d_gene: TRBD2
j_gene: TRBJ2-1
v_gene: TRBV5-1
CDR3aa: ASRGTSGVDEQF

d_gene: TRBD2
j_gene: TRBJ2-1
v_gene: TRBV5-6
CDR3aa: ASSSGLAAYNEQF

d_gene: NA
j_gene: TRBJ2-7
v_gene: TRBV4-3
CDR3aa: SSSQGTSASYEQY

d_gene: NA
j_gene: TRBJ2-2
v_gene: TRBV13
CDR3aa: ASRSKGDTGELF

d_gene: TRBD1
j_gene: TRBJ1-4
v_gene: TRBV30
CDR3aa: AWSISGQGYEKLF

d_gene: NA
j_gene: TRBJ2-5
v_gene: TRBV7-9
CDR3aa: ASSLAQVKETQY

d_gene: NA
j_gene: TRBJ1-2
v_gene: TRBV19
CDR3aa: ASSLQKTYGYT

d_gene: NA
j_gene: TRBJ1-5
v_gene: TRBV5-1
CDR3aa: ASSLNRTNQPQH

d_gene: TRBD1
j_gene: TRBJ2-7
v_gene: TRBV19
CDR3aa: ATGLYGTGEGEQY

d_gene: TRBD2
j_gene: TRBJ2-1
v_gene: TRBV5-1
CDR3aa: ASSLVSLADPV

d_gene: NA
j_gene: TRBJ2-7
v_gene: TRBV11-2
CDR3aa: ASSLDLGGTYEQY

d_gene: TRBD2
j_gene: TRBJ2-4
v_gene: TRBV11-2
CDR3aa: ASSSIAGDYDIQY

d_gene: TRBD1
j_gene: TRBJ1-2
v_gene: TRBV27
CDR3aa: ASSPGQGHGYT

d_gene: TRBD2
j_gene: TRBJ2-1
v_gene: TRBV7-9
CDR3aa: ASSSGTSGSSYNEQF